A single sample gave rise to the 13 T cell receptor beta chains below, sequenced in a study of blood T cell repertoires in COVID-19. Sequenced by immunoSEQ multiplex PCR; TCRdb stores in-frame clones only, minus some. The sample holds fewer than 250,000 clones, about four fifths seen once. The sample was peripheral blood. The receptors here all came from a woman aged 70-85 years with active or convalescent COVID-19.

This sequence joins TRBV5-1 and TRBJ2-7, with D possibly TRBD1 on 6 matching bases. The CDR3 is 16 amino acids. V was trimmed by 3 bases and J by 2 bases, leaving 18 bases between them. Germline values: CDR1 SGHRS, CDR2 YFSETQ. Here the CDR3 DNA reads TGCGCCAGCAGCTCCACACCGACAGGCAGAACCTACGAGCAGTACTTC. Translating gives CASSSTPTGRTYEQYF.

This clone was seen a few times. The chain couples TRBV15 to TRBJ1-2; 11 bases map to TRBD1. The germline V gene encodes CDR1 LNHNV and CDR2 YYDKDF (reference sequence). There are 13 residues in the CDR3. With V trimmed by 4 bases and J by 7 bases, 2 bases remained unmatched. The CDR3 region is CATSTGTGGGYTF. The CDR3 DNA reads TGTGCCACCAGCACCGGGACAGGGGGTGGCTACACCTTC.

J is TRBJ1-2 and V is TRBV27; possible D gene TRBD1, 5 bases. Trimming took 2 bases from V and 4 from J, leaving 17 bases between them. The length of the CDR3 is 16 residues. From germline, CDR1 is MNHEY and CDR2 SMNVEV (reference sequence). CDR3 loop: CASSLGVGTGSYGYTF. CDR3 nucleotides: TGTGCCAGCAGTTTAGGGGTAGGGACTGGAAGCTATGGCTACACCTTC.

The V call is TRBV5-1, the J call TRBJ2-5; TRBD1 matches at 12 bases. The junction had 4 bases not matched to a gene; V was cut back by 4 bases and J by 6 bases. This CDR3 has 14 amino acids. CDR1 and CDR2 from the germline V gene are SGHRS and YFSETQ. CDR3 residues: CASSNRDRGQTQYF. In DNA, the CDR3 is TGCGCCAGCAGCAACCGGGACAGGGGGCAGACCCAGTACTTC.

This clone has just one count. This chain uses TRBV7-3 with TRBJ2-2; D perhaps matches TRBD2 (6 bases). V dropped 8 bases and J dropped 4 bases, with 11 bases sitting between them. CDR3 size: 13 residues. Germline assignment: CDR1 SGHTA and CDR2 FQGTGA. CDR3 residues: CASRGSSTGELFF. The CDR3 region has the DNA TGTGCCAGCCGGGGGTCGAGCACCGGGGAGCTGTTTTTT.

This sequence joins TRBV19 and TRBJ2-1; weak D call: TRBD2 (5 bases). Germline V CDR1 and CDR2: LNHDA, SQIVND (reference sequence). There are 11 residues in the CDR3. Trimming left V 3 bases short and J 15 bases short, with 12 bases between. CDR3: CASSMGRDLFF. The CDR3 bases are TGTGCCAGTAGTATGGGTCGGGATCTGTTCTTC.

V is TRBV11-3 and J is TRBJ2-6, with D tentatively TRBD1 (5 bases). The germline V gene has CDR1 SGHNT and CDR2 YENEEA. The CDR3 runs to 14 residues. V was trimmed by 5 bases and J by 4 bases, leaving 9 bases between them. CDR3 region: CASSPGSGANVLTF. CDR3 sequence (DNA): TGTGCCAGCAGCCCAGGGTCCGGGGCCAACGTCCTGACTTTC.

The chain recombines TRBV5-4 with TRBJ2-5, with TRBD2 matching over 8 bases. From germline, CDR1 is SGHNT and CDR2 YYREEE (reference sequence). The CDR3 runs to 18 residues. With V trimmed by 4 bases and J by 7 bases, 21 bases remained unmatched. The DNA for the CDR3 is TGTGCCAGCAGCCCGGGAGGGAGGGTGGCGCTTCAGGTTGGGACCCAGTACTTC. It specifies CASSPGGRVALQVGTQYF.

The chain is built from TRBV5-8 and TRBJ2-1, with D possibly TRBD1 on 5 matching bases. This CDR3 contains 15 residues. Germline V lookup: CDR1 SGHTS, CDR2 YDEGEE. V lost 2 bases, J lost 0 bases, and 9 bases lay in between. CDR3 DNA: TGTGCCAGCAGCTTCGGCAGGGTCTCCTACAATGAGCAGTTCTTC. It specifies CASSFGRVSYNEQFF.

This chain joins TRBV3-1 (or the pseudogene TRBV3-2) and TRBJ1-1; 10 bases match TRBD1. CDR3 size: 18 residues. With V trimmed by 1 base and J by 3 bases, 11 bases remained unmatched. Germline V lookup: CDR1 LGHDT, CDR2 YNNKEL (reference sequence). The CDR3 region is CASSQAMATGGRHTEAFF. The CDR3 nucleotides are TGTGCCAGCAGCCAAGCCATGGCGACAGGGGGCAGGCACACTGAAGCTTTCTTT.

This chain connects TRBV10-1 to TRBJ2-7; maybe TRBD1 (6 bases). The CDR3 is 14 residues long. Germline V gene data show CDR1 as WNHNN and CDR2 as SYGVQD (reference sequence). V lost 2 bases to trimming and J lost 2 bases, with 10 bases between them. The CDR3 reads CASSEHGQPYEQYF. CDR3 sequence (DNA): TGCGCCAGCAGTGAGCACGGACAGCCCTACGAGCAGTACTTC.

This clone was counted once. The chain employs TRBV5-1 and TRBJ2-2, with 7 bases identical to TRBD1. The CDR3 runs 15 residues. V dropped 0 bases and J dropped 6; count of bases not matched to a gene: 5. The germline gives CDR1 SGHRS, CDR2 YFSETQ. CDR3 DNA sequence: TGCGCCAGCAGCTTGGAAGGGGGCCGGGCCGGGGAGCTGTTTTTT. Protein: CASSLEGGRAGELFF.

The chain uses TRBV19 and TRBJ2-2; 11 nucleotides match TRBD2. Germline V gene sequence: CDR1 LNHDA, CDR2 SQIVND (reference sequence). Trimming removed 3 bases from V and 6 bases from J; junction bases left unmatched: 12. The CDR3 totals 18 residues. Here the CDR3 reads CASSILPRLAGKSGELFF. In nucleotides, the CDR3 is TGTGCCAGTAGTATCCTCCCCCGACTAGCGGGAAAGTCCGGGGAGCTGTTTTTT.